One and the same sample provided the 5 T cell receptor beta chains below, sequenced in a study of blood T cell repertoires in COVID-19. Here immunoSEQ multiplex PCR was the method, and the copy in TCRdb shows in-frame clones only, minus some. Of about 210,000 clones in the sample, 80% to 90% are singletons; the top ten hold 2.5% to 3%. Sample: peripheral blood. These receptors were collected from a woman between 35 and 50 years old with active or convalescent COVID-19.

The J gene is TRBJ1-1, the V gene TRBV7-8; D is uncertain. Trimming removed 4 bases from V and 5 bases from J, with 17 bases in between. From germline, CDR1 is SGHVS and CDR2 FQNEAQ. The CDR3 is 15 amino acids. As DNA, the CDR3 is TGTGCCAGCAGCTCGCAAACTGATGGGGAGACTGAAGCTTTCTTT. It encodes CASSSQTDGETEAFF. Based on the CDR3 plus reference TRBV7-8 and TRBJ1-1, the full variable domain is GAGVSQSPRYKVAKRGQDVALRCDPISGHVSLFWYQQALGQGPEFLTYFQNEAQLDKSGLPSDRFFAERPEGSVSTLKIQRTQQEDSAVYLCASSSQTDGETEAFFGQGTRLTVV.

The V and J genes are TRBV19 and TRBJ1-5, with D hard to call. The CDR3 length is 13 residues. The germline V and J ends were trimmed by 6 bases and 4 bases, with 10 bases remaining between them. Germline V gene sequence: CDR1 LNHDA, CDR2 SQIVND (reference sequence). The CDR3 protein is CASRSTVNQPQHF. CDR3 coding DNA: TGTGCCAGTAGATCTACAGTGAATCAGCCCCAGCATTTT.

The V call is TRBV5-1, the J call TRBJ2-7, with 7 bases fitting TRBD1. The V gene's germline CDR1 is SGHRS and CDR2 YFSETQ. The CDR3 spans 16 residues. After removal of 3 bases from V and 3 bases from J, the junction contained 12 bases not matched to a gene. The CDR3 DNA follows: TGCGCCAGCAGCTCCTCTTCTGGGCGGACAGGCTACGAGCAGTACTTC. Residues: CASSSSSGRTGYEQYF.

The genes are TRBV27 and TRBJ2-7; TRBD1 aligns across 9 bases. In germline, CDR1 is MNHEY, CDR2 SMNVEV (reference sequence). This CDR3 has 15 amino acids. V lost 3 bases and J lost 6; bases outside the gene matches: 9. The DNA of the CDR3 is TGTGCCAGCAGTTTTCGGGGACAGGGTGTCGCCGAGCAGTACTTC. Translated, it gives CASSFRGQGVAEQYF.

The chain recombines TRBV6-5 with TRBJ2-5; no clear D gene. Trimming removed 0 bases at V and 5 bases at J, with 10 bases between. The CDR3 totals 14 residues. Per the germline V gene, CDR1 is MNHEY and CDR2 is SVGAGI. CDR3 amino acids: CASSYSSDRETQYF. The CDR3 DNA reads as TGTGCCAGCAGTTACTCGAGCGATCGGGAGACCCAGTACTTC.